Sequencing of this TCR beta chain was carried out in a study of a mutant IDH1 vaccine in newly diagnosed glioma. Study at large: Following radiotherapy alone, or alongside temozolomide cycles, vaccination was started after an interval of 4-6 weeks. Males made up approximately 62% and females around 38% of treated patients, whose mean age was 40.4 years.

About this clone itself: The target antigen is unknown.

The V and J ends lost 4 bases and 1 base respectively, with 7 bases between them. The CDR3 loop spans 13 amino acids. CDR1 and CDR2 (germline): MRHNA, SNTAGT. Assay: immunoSEQ multiplex PCR; the TCRdb copy retains only in-frame clones and omits some. The table shows some 120,000 clones, with about 80% occurring only once. Time point indicated: week 11, during vaccination. Vaccinated patients received 300 ug of mutant IDH1 20-mer peptide per dose, with topical imiquimod. The chain recombines TRBV6-4 with TRBJ1-1, with D uncertain. This TCR was recovered from a man aged 40-49 years with glioma. Sequencing used PBMCs, obtained from a glioma patient whose treatment included an IDH1 peptide vaccine. CDR3 nucleotide sequence: TGTGCCAGCAGTGTTAGGTGGAACACTGAAGCTTTCTTT. This translates into CASSVRWNTEAFF.